The source of this T cell receptor beta chain is a study of CD8+ T cells in alopecia areata. Study findings and constraints: In scalp samples, resident alphabeta T cells of normal skin are also sequenced.

V shed 8 bases and J shed 0 bases, with 12 bases lying between them. Per the germline V gene, CDR1 is SGHKS and CDR2 is YYEKEE (reference sequence). The CDR3 is made up of 14 amino acids. Treatment noted: oral pan-JAK inhibitor, 5-10 mg twice daily. After isolation, RNA underwent reverse transcription to generate cDNA as the sequencing template. This table comes from immunoSEQ multiplex PCR, and its TCRdb copy is limited to in-frame clones, with some not included. The table shows 95,000 to 110,000 clones, with 84% occurring only once. With regard to this clone: Its specificity is not known.

The material was CD8+ T cells sorted from blood, obtained at week 24, from a patient treated with tofacitinib. This chain links TRBV5-5 with TRBJ2-1; a weak D match, TRBD2 (6 bases). This sequence originates from a human donor with alopecia areata. The CDR3 here is CASSGPSSYNEQFF. The DNA for the CDR3 is TGTGCCAGTAGCGGCCCTAGCTCCTACAATGAGCAGTTCTTC.